The entry that follows covers one T cell receptor beta chain sequence. The sample comes from a study of blood T cell repertoires in COVID-19. Overall study context: Researchers got acute and convalescent COVID-19 samples from the United States, Italy and Spain. T cells, B-cell-depleted T cells, or PBMCs supplied cDNA or gDNA.

Authors' methods: Scientists estimated how many nucleated cells there were by amplifying reference gene primers. TCRdb's table, derived via immunoSEQ multiplex PCR, lists solely in-frame clones and lacks some. V and J calls plus clone size are reproduced from that table; the DNA served to infer D and trimming. The sample yields fewer than 15,000 clones, roughly 93% seen once. Germline V gene sequence: CDR1 LNHDA, CDR2 SQIVND (reference sequence). CDR3 length equals 15 residues. Trimming removed 3 bases from V and 7 bases from J, with 18 bases in between. The chain carries TRBV19 and TRBJ1-2; D gene unclear. The sequenced sample was peripheral blood. The TCR sequence derives from a human donor in a cohort sampled during active COVID-19. This CDR3 is CASSIGGTWSGGYTF. The CDR3 DNA reads as TGTGCCAGTAGTATTGGTGGCACCTGGTCGGGTGGCTACACCTTC.